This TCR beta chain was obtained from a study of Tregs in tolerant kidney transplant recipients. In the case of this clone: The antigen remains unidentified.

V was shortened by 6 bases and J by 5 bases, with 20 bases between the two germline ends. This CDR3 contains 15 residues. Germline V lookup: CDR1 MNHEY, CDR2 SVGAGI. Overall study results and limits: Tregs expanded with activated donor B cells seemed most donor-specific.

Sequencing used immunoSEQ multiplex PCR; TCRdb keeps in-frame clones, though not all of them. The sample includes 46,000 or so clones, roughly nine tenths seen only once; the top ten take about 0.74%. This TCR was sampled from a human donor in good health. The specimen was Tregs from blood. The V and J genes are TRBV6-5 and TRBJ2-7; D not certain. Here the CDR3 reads CASRLAPVPAHEQYF. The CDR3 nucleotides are TGTGCCAGCAGACTCGCCCCGGTTCCTGCCCACGAGCAGTACTTC.